This TCR beta chain is drawn from a study of OX40 agonist ivuxolimab in advanced cancers. As for the study in general: The study gave patients intravenous ivuxolimab at 0.01 to 10 mg/kg every 2 weeks.

Whole-study results and caveats: More expanded clones were found, on average, in CD8+ than in CD4+ T cells.

The trim removed 6 bases at V and 5 bases at J, leaving 9 bases unmatched. The CDR3 runs to 17 residues. Germline V gene sequence: CDR1 LNHDA, CDR2 SQIVND (reference sequence). A remark on this clone: The target antigen is unknown.

Clones were sequenced by immunoSEQ multiplex PCR, and TCRdb holds only the in-frame ones, with some missing. The sample lists just under 75,000 clones; approximately 90% were seen once. Here the sequenced sample was CD4+ or CD8+ T cells sorted from blood, taken in a trial of the OX40 agonist ivuxolimab. V usage is TRBV19 and J usage is TRBJ2-3; 15 bases are a match to TRBD2. The TCR sequence derives from an adult with an advanced solid tumor such as melanoma, head and neck, liver or kidney cancer. The CDR3 bases are TGTGCCAGTAGCGTCGGACTAGCGGGAGGGCCACAAGATACGCAGTATTTT. Its translation: CASSVGLAGGPQDTQYF.